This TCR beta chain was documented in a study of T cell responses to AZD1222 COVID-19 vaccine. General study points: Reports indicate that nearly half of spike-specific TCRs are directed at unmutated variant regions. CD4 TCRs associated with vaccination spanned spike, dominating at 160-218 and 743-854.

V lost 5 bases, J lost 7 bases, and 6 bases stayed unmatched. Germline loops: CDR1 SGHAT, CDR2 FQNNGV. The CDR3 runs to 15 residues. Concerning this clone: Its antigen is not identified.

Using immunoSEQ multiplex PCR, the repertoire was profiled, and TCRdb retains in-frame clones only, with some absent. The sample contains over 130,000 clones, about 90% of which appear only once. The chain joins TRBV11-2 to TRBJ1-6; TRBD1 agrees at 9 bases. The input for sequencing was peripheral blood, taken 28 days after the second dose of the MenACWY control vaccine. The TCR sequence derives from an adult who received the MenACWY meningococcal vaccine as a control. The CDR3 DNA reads TGTGCCAGCAGCCCCGCCGGGACAGGGAATTCACCCCTCCACTTT. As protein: CASSPAGTGNSPLHF.